Following are 5 T cell receptor beta chains from one sample sequenced in a study of shared clonotypes between healthy human individuals. The repertoire was sequenced with immunoSEQ multiplex PCR; TCRdb's copy has only in-frame clones and lacks some. The data show about 2.4 million clones, 93% seen once. Sequenced input: naive CD4+ T cells from PBMCs. Subset given: CD45RA+ positively selected. The receptor source for this set is a man younger than 30 in good health. Some clones in this sample may be carry-over from other donors' samples.

Of note for this clone: Other DNA sequences in this sample translate to the same CDR3. The chain combines TRBV7-2 with TRBJ2-1; a possible D gene is TRBD2 (6 bases). Germline CDR1 reads SGHTA; CDR2 reads FQGNSA. Trimming removed 1 base from V and 0 bases from J, with 7 bases in between. This CDR3 is built from 15 residues. This CDR3 reads CASSLGGVSYNEQFF. The CDR3 DNA is TGTGCCAGCAGCTTAGGCGGGGTCTCCTACAATGAGCAGTTCTTC.

The rearrangement uses TRBV19 and TRBJ2-3; 7 bases are a match to TRBD2. CDR1 is LNHDA and CDR2 is SQIVND in the germline V gene (reference sequence). Trimming cost V 7 bases and J 2 bases; bases outside gene matches: 15. The CDR3 runs to 17 residues. The CDR3, as DNA: TGTGCCAGTACCCCCGGAAGGGCTAGCGGTTACACAGATACGCAGTATTTT. This gives the protein CASTPGRASGYTDTQYF.

The V gene is TRBV19, the J gene TRBJ1-2, with D unresolved. The CDR3 loop spans 13 amino acids. The V end lost 9 bases, the J end lost 6 bases, and 17 bases lay between the germline ends. Germline CDR1 reads LNHDA; CDR2 reads SQIVND (reference sequence). DNA of the CDR3: TGTGCCAGCGCCCAGGCAGCGGGTAATGGCTACACCTTC. This translates into CASAQAAGNGYTF. The entire variable domain, with the rest obtained from reference TRBV19 and TRBJ1-2, is as follows: DGGITQSPKYLFRKEGQNVTLSCEQNLNHDAMYWYRQDPGQGLRLIYYSQIVNDFQKGDIAEGYSVSREKKESFPLTVTSAQKNPTAFYLCASAQAAGNGYTFGSGTRLTVV.

The table lists this clone with a few counts. In the same sample, other DNA sequences code for this CDR3. This chain uses TRBV7-3 with TRBJ2-2; the D is unclear. The V gene's germline CDR1 is SGHTA and CDR2 FQGTGA. V was trimmed by 3 bases and J by 1 base, leaving 0 bases between them. CDR3 length: 12 amino acids. This chain's CDR3 is CASSLNTGELFF. CDR3 DNA sequence: TGTGCCAGCAGCTTGAACACCGGGGAGCTGTTTTTT.

The chain recombines TRBV19 with TRBJ2-2, with D uncertain. There are 11 residues in the CDR3. Germline loops: CDR1 LNHDA, CDR2 SQIVND (reference sequence). V was cut by 4 bases and J by 7 bases, with 4 bases left in between. The CDR3 DNA is TGTGCCAGTAGTAGAAACGGGGAGCTGTTTTTT. Protein sequence: CASSRNGELFF. Full variable domain (missing parts from reference TRBV19 and TRBJ2-2): DGGITQSPKYLFRKEGQNVTLSCEQNLNHDAMYWYRQDPGQGLRLIYYSQIVNDFQKGDIAEGYSVSREKKESFPLTVTSAQKNPTAFYLCASSRNGELFFGEGSRLTVL.